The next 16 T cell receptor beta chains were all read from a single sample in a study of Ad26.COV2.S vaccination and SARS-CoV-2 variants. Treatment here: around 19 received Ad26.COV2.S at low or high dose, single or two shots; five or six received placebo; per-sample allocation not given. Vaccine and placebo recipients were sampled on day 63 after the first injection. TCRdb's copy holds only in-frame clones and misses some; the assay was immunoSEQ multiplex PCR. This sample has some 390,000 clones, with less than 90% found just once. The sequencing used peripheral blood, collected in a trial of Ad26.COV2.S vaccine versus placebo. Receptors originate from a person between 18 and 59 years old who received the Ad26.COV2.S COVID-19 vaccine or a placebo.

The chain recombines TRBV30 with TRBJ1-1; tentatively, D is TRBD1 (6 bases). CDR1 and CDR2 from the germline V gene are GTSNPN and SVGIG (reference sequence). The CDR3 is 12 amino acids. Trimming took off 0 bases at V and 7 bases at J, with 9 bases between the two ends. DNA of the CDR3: TGTGCCTGGAGTGTACCCAGGGGTGAAGCTTTCTTT. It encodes CAWSVPRGEAFF.

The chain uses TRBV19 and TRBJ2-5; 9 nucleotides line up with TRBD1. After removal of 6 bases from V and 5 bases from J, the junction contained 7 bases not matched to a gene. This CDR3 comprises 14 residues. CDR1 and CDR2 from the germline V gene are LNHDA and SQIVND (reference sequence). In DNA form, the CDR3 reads TGTGCCAGTAGCTCGACAGGGGGGACGGAGACCCAGTACTTC. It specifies CASSSTGGTETQYF.

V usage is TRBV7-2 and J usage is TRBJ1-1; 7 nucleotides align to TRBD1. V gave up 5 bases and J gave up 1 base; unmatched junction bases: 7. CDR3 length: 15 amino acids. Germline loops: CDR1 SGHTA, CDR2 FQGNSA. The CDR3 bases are TGTGCCAGCAGCCCGCCCGGGACAGCGAACACTGAAGCTTTCTTT. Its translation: CASSPPGTANTEAFF.

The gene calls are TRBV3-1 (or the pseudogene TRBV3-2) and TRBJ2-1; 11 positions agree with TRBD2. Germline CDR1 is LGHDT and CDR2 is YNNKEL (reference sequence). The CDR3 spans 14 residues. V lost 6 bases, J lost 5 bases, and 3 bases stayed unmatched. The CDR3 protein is CASRGLAAHNEQFF. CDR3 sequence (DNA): TGTGCCAGCAGGGGACTAGCGGCCCACAATGAGCAGTTCTTC.

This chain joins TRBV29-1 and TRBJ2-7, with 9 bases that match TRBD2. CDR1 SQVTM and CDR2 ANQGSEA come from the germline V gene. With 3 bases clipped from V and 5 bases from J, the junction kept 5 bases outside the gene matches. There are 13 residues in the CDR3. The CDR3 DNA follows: TGCAGCGTTGAGGGTAGCGGGGGACACGAGCAGTACTTC. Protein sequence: CSVEGSGGHEQYF.

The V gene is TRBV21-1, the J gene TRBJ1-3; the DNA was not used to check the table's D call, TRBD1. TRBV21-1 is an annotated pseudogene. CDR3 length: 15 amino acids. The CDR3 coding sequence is TGTGCCAGCAGGACAGGGGGCGTTTTTGGAAACACCATATATTTT. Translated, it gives CASRTGGVFGNTIYF.

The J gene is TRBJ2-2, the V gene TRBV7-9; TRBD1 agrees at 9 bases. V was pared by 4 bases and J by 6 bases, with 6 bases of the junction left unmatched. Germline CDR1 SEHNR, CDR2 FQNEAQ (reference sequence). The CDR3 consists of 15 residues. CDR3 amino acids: CASSSGTGSPGELFF. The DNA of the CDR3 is TGTGCCAGCAGCTCGGGGACAGGGTCCCCCGGGGAGCTGTTTTTT. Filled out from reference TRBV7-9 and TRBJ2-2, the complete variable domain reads DTGVSQNPRHKITKRGQNVTFRCDPISEHNRLYWYRQTLGQGPEFLTYFQNEAQLEKSRLLSDRFSAERPKGSFSTLEIQRTEQGDSAMYLCASSSGTGSPGELFFGEGSRLTVL.

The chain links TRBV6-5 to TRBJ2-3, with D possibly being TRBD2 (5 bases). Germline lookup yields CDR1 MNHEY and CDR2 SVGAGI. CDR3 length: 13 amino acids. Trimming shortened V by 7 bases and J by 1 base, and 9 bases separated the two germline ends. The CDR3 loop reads CASTSSGTDTQYF. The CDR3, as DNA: TGTGCCAGCACTAGTAGCGGCACAGATACGCAGTATTTT.

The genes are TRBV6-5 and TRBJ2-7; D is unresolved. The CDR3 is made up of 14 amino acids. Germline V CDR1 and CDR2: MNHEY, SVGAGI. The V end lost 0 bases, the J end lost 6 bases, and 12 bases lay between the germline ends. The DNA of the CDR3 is TGTGCCAGCAGTTACTCTCAGGCCCTGGGCGAGCAGTACTTC. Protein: CASSYSQALGEQYF.

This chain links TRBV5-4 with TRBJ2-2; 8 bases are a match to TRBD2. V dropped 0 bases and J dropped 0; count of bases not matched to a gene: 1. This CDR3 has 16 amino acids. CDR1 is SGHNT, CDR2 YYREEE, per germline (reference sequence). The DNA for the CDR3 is TGTGCCAGCAGCTTGGGAGCGGGGGCGAACACCGGGGAGCTGTTTTTT. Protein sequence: CASSLGAGANTGELFF. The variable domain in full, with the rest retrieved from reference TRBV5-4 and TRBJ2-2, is ETGVTQSPTHLIKTRGQQVTLRCSSQSGHNTVSWYQQALGQGPQFIFQYYREEENGRGNFPPRFSGLQFPNYSSELNVNALELDDSALYLCASSLGAGANTGELFFGEGSRLTVL.

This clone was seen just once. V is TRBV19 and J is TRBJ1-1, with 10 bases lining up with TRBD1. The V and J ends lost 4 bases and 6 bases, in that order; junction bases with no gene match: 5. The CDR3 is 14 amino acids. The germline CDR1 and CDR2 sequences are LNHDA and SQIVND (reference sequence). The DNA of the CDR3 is TGTGCCAGTAGTAGACGGGGGACAGGGGCTGAAGCTTTCTTT. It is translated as CASSRRGTGAEAFF.

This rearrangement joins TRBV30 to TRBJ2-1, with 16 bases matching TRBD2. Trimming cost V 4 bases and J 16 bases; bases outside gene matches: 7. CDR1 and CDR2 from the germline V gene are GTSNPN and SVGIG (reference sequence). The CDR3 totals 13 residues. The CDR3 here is CAWTGTSGGVGFF. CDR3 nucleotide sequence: TGTGCCTGGACCGGGACTAGCGGGGGGGTTGGATTCTTC.

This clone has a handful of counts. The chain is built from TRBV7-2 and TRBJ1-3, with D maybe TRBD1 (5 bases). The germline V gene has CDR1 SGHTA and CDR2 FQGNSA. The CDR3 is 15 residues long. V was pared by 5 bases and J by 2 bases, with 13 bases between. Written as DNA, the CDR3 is TGTGCCAGCAGCCCTTCCGGGGGTACTGGAAACACCATATATTTT. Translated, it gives CASSPSGGTGNTIYF.

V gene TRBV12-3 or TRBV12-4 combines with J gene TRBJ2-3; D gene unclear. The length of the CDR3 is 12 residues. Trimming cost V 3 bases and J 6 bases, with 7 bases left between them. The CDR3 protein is CASSFVTDTQYF. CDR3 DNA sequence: TGTGCCAGCAGTTTTGTGACGGATACGCAGTATTTT.

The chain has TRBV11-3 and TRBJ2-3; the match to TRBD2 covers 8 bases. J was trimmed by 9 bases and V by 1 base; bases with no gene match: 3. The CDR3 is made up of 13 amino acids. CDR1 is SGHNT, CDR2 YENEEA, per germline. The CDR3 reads CASSLAVAGTQYF. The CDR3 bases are TGTGCCAGCAGCTTAGCGGTAGCGGGGACGCAGTATTTT.

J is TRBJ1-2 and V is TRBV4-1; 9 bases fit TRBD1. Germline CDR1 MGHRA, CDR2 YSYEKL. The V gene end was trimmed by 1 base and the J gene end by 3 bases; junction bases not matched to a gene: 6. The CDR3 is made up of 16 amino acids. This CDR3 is CASSQGGRDRDYGYTF. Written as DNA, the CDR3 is TGCGCCAGCAGCCAAGGCGGCCGGGACAGGGACTATGGCTACACCTTC.